The rows below give T cell receptor beta chains drawn from one sample of a study of blood T cell repertoires in COVID-19. The method was immunoSEQ multiplex PCR; TCRdb's version includes in-frame clones alone and lacks a portion of them. The sample records about 57,000 clones, around 90% being singletons. Sequenced input: peripheral blood. The receptors derive from a woman aged 80 or over with COVID-19, enrolled during active disease. Each CDR3 is given with its conserved first and last residue. A D gene is named only where the DNA matches it firmly. Only part of the rows carry a size: once, few, many, or a class if the clone is expanded.

CDR3aa,CDR3nt,len,abundance,v_gene,j_gene,d_gene
CASSLSRQGTGELFF,TGTGCCAGCAGCTTAAGTAGACAGGGGACCGGGGAGCTGTTTTTT,15,.,TRBV7-9,TRBJ2-2,TRBD1
CASSQVTEAKNIQYF,TGTGCCAGCAGCCAAGTGACAGAAGCCAAAAACATTCAGTACTTC,15,.,TRBV3-1/TRBV3-2,TRBJ2-4,.
CAWSVPRGLVMNTEAFF,TGTGCCTGGAGTGTGCCCCGCGGTTTAGTTATGAACACTGAAGCTTTCTTT,17,.,TRBV30,TRBJ1-1,.
CASSQGSASFYEQYF,TGTGCCAGCAGCCAGGGTAGCGCGTCATTCTACGAGCAGTACTTC,15,.,TRBV3-1/TRBV3-2,TRBJ2-7,.
CASSLVGFLQETQYF,TGCGCCAGCAGCTTGGTTGGCTTCCTCCAAGAGACCCAGTACTTC,15,.,TRBV5-1,TRBJ2-5,.
CASSYVGGSTGELFF,TGTGCCAGCAGTTACGTGGGGGGTAGCACCGGGGAGCTGTTTTTT,15,.,TRBV6-2/TRBV6-3,TRBJ2-2,.
CASSLTSAPDTQYF,TGTGCCAGCAGCCTGACTAGCGCACCAGATACGCAGTATTTT,14,.,TRBV5-6,TRBJ2-3,TRBD2
CASSLQGGYGYTF,TGTGCCAGCAGCCTCCAGGGGGGCTATGGCTACACCTTC,13,.,TRBV7-9,TRBJ1-2,TRBD1
CASTLAGELFF,TGTGCCAGCACTCTCGCCGGGGAGCTGTTTTTT,11,.,TRBV2,TRBJ2-2,.
CAWSPETGRSNQPQHF,TGTGCCTGGAGTCCGGAGACAGGGAGAAGCAATCAGCCCCAGCATTTT,16,.,TRBV30,TRBJ1-5,TRBD1
CASSLQGVNYGYTF,TGTGCCAGCAGCCTACAGGGAGTGAACTATGGCTACACCTTC,14,.,TRBV3-1/TRBV3-2,TRBJ1-2,.
CASSQSGTAGGSPLHF,TGCGCCAGCAGCCAGTCAGGGACGGCGGGGGGTTCACCCCTCCACTTT,16,medium-sized,TRBV4-1,TRBJ1-6,.
CASSLLTSGRSHEQYF,TGTGCCAGCAGCTTATTGACTAGCGGGCGAAGCCACGAGCAGTACTTC,16,.,TRBV11-2,TRBJ2-7,TRBD2
CASSHHRGSGGNQPQHF,TGCGCCAGCAGTCACCACAGGGGGTCAGGGGGCAATCAGCCCCAGCATTTT,17,.,TRBV23-1,TRBJ1-5,TRBD1
CASSPVGRGLWEQYF,TGTGCCAGCAGCCCGGTGGGCAGGGGGCTCTGGGAGCAGTACTTC,15,.,TRBV5-6,TRBJ2-7,TRBD1
CATSDGHKAFF,TGTGCCACCAGTGATGGGCACAAAGCTTTCTTT,11,.,TRBV24-1,TRBJ1-1,.